The 4 T cell receptor beta chains in this list originate from one sample, sequenced in a study of cytomegalovirus exposure and HLA in healthy donors. Use of 60 Vbeta and 13 Jbeta primers characterized the PCR. The repertoire was sequenced with immunoSEQ multiplex PCR; TCRdb's copy has only in-frame clones and lacks some. The table lists over 70,000 clones, 70% to 85% of them singletons. The sequencing sample was made of PBMCs. The receptors come from a man aged 45-65 years in good health and CMV-seropositive.

The chain combines TRBV11-3 with TRBJ1-1, with no clear D. Germline V gene lookup returns CDR1 SGHNT and CDR2 YENEEA. V lost 1 base to trimming and J lost 0 bases, with 6 bases between them. The CDR3 loop spans 14 amino acids. As DNA, the CDR3 is TGTGCCAGCAGCTTAGTTTCTGTGAACACTGAAGCTTTCTTT. Translation gives CASSLVSVNTEAFF.

DNA for the CDR3: TGCGCCAGCAGCCAAGATGGACAGTCCAATCAGCCCCAGCATTTT. Protein: CASSQDGQSNQPQHF. The V call is TRBV4-1, the J call TRBJ1-5, with D possibly TRBD1 on 6 matching bases. Trimming left V 0 bases short and J 3 bases short, with 9 bases between. The CDR3 is 15 residues long. CDR1 is MGHRA and CDR2 is YSYEKL in the germline V gene.

This CDR3 is CASSSSGNEQFF. The DNA for the CDR3 is TGTGCCAGCAGCTCTAGCGGCAATGAGCAGTTCTTC. The chain is built from TRBV7-3 and TRBJ2-1; 7 bases fit TRBD2. With 4 bases clipped from V and 6 bases from J, the junction kept 0 bases outside the gene matches. This CDR3 spans 12 amino acids. CDR1 is SGHTA, CDR2 FQGTGA, per germline.

This clone has more than one count but fewer than ten. V is TRBV13 and J is TRBJ2-1; TRBD2 matches 9 bases. The V and J ends lost 6 bases and 4 bases, in that order; junction bases with no gene match: 7. The CDR3 spans 15 residues. The germline V gene encodes CDR1 PRHDT and CDR2 FYEKMQ (reference sequence). The CDR3: CASRGIAGVYNEQFF. The CDR3 bases are TGTGCCAGCAGAGGCATAGCGGGGGTTTACAATGAGCAGTTCTTC.